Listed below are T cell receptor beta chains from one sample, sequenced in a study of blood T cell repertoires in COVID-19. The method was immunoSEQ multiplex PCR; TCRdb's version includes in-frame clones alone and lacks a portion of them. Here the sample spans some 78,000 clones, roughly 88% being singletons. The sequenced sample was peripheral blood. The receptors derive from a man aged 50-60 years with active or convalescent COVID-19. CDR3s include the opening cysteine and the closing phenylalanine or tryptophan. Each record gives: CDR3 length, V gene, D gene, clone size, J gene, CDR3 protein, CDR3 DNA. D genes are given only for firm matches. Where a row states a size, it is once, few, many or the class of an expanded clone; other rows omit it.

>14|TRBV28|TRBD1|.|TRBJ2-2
CASWDSEYTGELFF
TGTGCCAGCTGGGACAGCGAATACACCGGGGAGCTGTTTTTT
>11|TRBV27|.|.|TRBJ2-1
CASSTYNEQFF
TGTGCCAGCAGTACTTACAATGAGCAGTTCTTC
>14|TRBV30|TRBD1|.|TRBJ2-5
CAWNYDRGRETQYF
TGTGCCTGGAATTATGACAGGGGGCGGGAGACCCAGTACTTC
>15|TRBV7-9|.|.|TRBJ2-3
CALGRVGGRTDTQYF
TGTGCCCTCGGGCGGGTTGGCGGCCGCACAGATACGCAGTATTTT
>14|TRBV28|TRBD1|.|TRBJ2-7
CASRPPGQGYEQYF
TGTGCCAGCAGACCCCCGGGACAGGGCTACGAGCAGTACTTC
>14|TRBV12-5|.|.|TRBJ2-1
CASVPDGAYNEQFF
TGTGCTAGTGTCCCTGACGGGGCCTACAATGAGCAGTTCTTC
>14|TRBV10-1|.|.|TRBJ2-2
CASREGSDTGELFF
TGCGCCAGCAGGGAGGGTAGCGACACCGGGGAGCTGTTTTTT
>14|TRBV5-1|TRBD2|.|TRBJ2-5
CASSSLGEGETQYF
TGCGCCAGCAGCTCACTAGGGGAGGGTGAGACCCAGTACTTC
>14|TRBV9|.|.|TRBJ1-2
CASSQGAGNYGYTF
TGTGCCAGCAGCCAGGGTGCCGGGAACTATGGCTACACCTTC
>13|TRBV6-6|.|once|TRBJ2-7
CASSSLSSYEQYF
TGTGCCAGCAGTTCCCTGAGCTCCTACGAGCAGTACTTC
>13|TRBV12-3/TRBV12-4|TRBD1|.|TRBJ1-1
CASSSTGGTEAFF
TGTGCCAGCAGTTCGACAGGGGGCACTGAAGCTTTCTTT
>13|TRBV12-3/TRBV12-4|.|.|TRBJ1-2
CASTPGREYGYTF
TGTGCCAGCACCCCGGGGAGGGAATATGGCTACACCTTC
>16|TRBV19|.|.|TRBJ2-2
CASTQYHRTNTGELFF
TGTGCCAGTACCCAATACCACAGGACGAACACCGGGGAGCTGTTTTTT
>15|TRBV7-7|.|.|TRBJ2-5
CASSLVKGGQETQYF
TGTGCCAGCAGCTTAGTTAAAGGAGGGCAAGAGACCCAGTACTTC
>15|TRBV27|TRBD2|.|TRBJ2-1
CASSFGLAENNEQFF
TGTGCCAGCAGTTTCGGGCTAGCGGAGAACAATGAGCAGTTCTTC
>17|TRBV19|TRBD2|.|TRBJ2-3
CASSIGRGPKDPDTQYF
TGTGCCAGTAGTATTGGGAGGGGCCCCAAAGACCCAGATACGCAGTATTTT
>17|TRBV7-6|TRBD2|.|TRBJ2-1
CASSLAPLASGSGEQFF
TGTGCCAGCAGCTTAGCCCCTCTTGCTAGCGGGAGCGGTGAGCAGTTCTTC
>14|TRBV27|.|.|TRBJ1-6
CASSLEQFNSPLHF
TGTGCCAGCAGTTTGGAACAGTTTAATTCACCCCTCCACTTT
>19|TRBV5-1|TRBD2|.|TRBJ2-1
CASSLAGLAGLSSYNEQFF
TGCGCCAGCAGCTTGGCGGGACTAGCGGGTCTTAGCTCCTACAATGAGCAGTTCTTC
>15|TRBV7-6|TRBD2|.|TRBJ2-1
CASTLAGGPYNEQFF
TGTGCCAGCACGTTAGCGGGAGGGCCCTACAATGAGCAGTTCTTC
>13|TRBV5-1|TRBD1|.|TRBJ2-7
CASSPDREVEQYF
TGCGCCAGCAGCCCGGACAGGGAGGTCGAGCAGTACTTC